This TCR beta chain was captured in a study of CD8+ T cells in alopecia areata. After isolation, RNA underwent reverse transcription to generate cDNA as the sequencing template. Measured with immunoSEQ multiplex PCR; TCRdb has only the in-frame clones, and not every one. The table shows over 150,000 clones, with approximately 62% occurring only once. The sample's treatment: oral pan-JAK inhibitor, 5-10 mg twice daily. There are 13 residues in the CDR3. The germline V gene encodes CDR1 SQVTM and CDR2 ANQGSEA. Trimming removed 5 bases at V and 7 bases at J, with 15 bases between. This clone was counted once.

This chain connects TRBV29-1 to TRBJ1-5, with D possibly being TRBD1 (5 bases). Sequencing was performed on CD4+ T cells sorted from blood, taken at week 24, from a patient treated with tofacitinib. This receptor was identified in a human donor with alopecia areata. The CDR3 reads CSVSQGRDQPQHF. In nucleotides, the CDR3 is TGCAGCGTTTCCCAGGGAAGGGACCAGCCCCAGCATTTT.